This T cell receptor beta chain originates from a study of OX40 agonist ivuxolimab in advanced cancers. Sequenced by immunoSEQ multiplex PCR; TCRdb stores in-frame clones only, minus some. The sample lists around 140,000 clones; about nine tenths were seen once. Turning to this clone: What it recognizes is unknown.

Germline-derived CDR1 and CDR2 are SEHNR and FQNEAQ (reference sequence). The CDR3 is 13 residues long. The ends were cut back, 1 base at V and 0 bases at J, with 3 bases in the middle. Study outcomes and limitations: The work left the antigen specificity of expanded peripheral T cells undetermined. Partial responders receiving 0.1-3.0 mg/kg showed among the lowest clonal expansion.

With autoimmune disease history or systemic immunosuppression, patients were excluded. The sample consisted of CD4+ or CD8+ T cells sorted from blood, taken in a trial of the OX40 agonist ivuxolimab. This chain links TRBV7-9 with TRBJ1-1; no clear D gene. The source is an adult with an advanced solid tumor such as melanoma, head and neck, liver or kidney cancer. CDR3 amino acids: CASSLVMNTEAFF. The CDR3 DNA is TGTGCCAGCAGCTTAGTGATGAACACTGAAGCTTTCTTT. Together with reference TRBV7-9 and TRBJ1-1, the CDR3 gives the full variable domain: DTGVSQNPRHKITKRGQNVTFRCDPISEHNRLYWYRQTLGQGPEFLTYFQNEAQLEKSRLLSDRFSAERPKGSFSTLEIQRTEQGDSAMYLCASSLVMNTEAFFGQGTRLTVV.